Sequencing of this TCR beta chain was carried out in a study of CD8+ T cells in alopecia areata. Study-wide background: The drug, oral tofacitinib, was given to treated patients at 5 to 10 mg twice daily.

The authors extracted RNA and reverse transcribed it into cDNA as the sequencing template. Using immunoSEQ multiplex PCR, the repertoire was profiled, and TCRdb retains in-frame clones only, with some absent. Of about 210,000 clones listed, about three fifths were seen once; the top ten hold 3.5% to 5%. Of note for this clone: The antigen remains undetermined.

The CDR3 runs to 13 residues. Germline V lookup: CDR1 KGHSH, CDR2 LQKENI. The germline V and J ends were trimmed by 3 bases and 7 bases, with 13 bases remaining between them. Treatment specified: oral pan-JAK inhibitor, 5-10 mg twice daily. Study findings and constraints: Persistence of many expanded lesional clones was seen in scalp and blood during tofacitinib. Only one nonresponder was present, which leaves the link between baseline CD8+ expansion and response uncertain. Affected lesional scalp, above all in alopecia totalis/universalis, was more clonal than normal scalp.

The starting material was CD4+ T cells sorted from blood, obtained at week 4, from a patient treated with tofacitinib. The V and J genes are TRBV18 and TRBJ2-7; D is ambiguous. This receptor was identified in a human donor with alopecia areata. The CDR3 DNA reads TGTGCCAGCTCACCCCAGGTGGGTCGGGAGCAGTACTTC. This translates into CASSPQVGREQYF.